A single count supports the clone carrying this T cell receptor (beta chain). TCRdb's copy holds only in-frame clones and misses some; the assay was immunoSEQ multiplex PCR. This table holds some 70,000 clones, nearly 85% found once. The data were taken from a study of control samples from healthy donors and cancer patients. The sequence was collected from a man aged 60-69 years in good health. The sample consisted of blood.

The CDR3 reads CASSQDSRDRGRLRYEQYF. As DNA, the CDR3 is TGTGCCAGCAGCCAAGATTCCCGGGACAGGGGGCGACTCCGCTACGAGCAGTACTTC. V usage is TRBV14 and J usage is TRBJ2-7; 12 nucleotides agree with TRBD1. The CDR3 consists of 19 residues. With 0 bases clipped from V and 3 bases from J, the junction kept 12 bases outside the gene matches. Germline V lookup: CDR1 SGHDN, CDR2 FVKESK.